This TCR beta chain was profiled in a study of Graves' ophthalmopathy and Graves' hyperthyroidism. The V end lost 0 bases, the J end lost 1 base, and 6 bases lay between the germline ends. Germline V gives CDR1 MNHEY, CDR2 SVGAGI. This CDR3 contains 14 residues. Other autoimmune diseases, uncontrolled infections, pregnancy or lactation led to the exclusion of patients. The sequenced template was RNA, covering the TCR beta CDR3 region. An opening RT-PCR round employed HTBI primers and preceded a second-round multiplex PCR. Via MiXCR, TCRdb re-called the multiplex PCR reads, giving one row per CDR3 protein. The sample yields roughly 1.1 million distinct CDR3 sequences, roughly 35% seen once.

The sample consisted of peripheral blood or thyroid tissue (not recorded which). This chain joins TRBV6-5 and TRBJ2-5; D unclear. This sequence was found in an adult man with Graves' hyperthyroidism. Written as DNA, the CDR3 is TGTGCCAGCAGTTACTCGGAAATCCAAGAGACCCAGTACTTC. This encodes CASSYSEIQETQYF.